Listed here are 27 T cell receptor beta chains from one sample, sequenced in a study of blood T cell repertoires in COVID-19 (dated by TCRdb to 2019 to 2021). Libraries were prepared through the immunoSEQ multiplex PCR assay. What TCRdb holds here is the immuneACCESS table cut down to in-frame rearrangements. Part of the clones is not present; checked against another copy, under half of the missing clones reflect an unresolved V gene, and the others are unexplained. Here the sample has 180,000 or so clones; 70% to 90% occur a single time. Approximately 9.8% of the sample is held by the ten biggest clonotypes. The material sequenced was peripheral blood. The receptors here all came from a woman older than 75 with acute or convalescent COVID-19.

V is TRBV12-3 or TRBV12-4 and J is TRBJ1-4; D remains unclear. V lost 3 bases, J lost 8 bases, and 4 bases lay in between. The CDR3 spans 11 residues. Here the CDR3 DNA reads TGTGCCAGCAGTTTGTCAGAAAAACTGTTTTTT. It yields the protein CASSLSEKLFF.

The rearrangement joins TRBV10-3 to TRBJ1-5; TRBD1 matches at 12 bases. V lost 5 bases and J lost 1; bases outside the gene matches: 9. Germline lookup yields CDR1 ENHRY and CDR2 SYGVKD. The CDR3 loop spans 18 amino acids. The chain's CDR3 is CAISRDRGLGGSNQPQHF. CDR3 in DNA: TGTGCCATCAGTAGGGACAGGGGGCTTGGGGGAAGCAATCAGCCCCAGCATTTT.

This chain connects TRBV5-4 to TRBJ1-4; D unresolved. V dropped 0 bases and J dropped 5 bases, with 8 bases sitting between them. Per germline, CDR1 SGHNT and CDR2 YYREEE (reference sequence). The CDR3 runs 14 residues. This CDR3 reads CASSLGRRNEKLFF. The CDR3 nucleotides are TGTGCCAGCAGCTTGGGCAGAAGAAATGAAAAACTGTTTTTT. The full variable domain, rest sourced from reference TRBV5-4 and TRBJ1-4, is ETGVTQSPTHLIKTRGQQVTLRCSSQSGHNTVSWYQQALGQGPQFIFQYYREEENGRGNFPPRFSGLQFPNYSSELNVNALELDDSALYLCASSLGRRNEKLFFGSGTQLSVL.

This clone occurred a few times. This sequence joins TRBV19 and TRBJ1-1; the D gene is possibly TRBD1 (6 bases). The CDR3 runs 13 residues. Germline V lookup: CDR1 LNHDA, CDR2 SQIVND (reference sequence). V lost 5 bases, J lost 3 bases, and 10 bases lay in between. The CDR3 DNA reads as TGTGCCAGTAGTTTCGACAGGTACACTGAAGCTTTCTTT. Protein product: CASSFDRYTEAFF.

The chain employs TRBV19 and TRBJ2-7; 9 nucleotides align to TRBD1. This CDR3 has 14 amino acids. Trimming cost V 4 bases and J 4 bases; bases outside gene matches: 5. CDR1 is LNHDA, CDR2 SQIVND, per germline (reference sequence). CDR3 DNA sequence: TGTGCCAGTAGTAATCAGGGACAGGGATACGAGCAGTACTTC. It translates to CASSNQGQGYEQYF.

The rearrangement uses TRBV2 and TRBJ1-2, with TRBD1 as a possible D gene (6 bases). Germline values: CDR1 SNHLY, CDR2 FYNNEI. V was cut by 2 bases and J by 8 bases, with 18 bases left in between. CDR3 length: 15 amino acids. The DNA for the CDR3 is TGTGCCAGCAGTGAAATCCGAGGGGGAGATGAAGGCTACACCTTC. It encodes CASSEIRGGDEGYTF.

CDR3: CASSQAAGHTLYEQYF. The CDR3 nucleotides read TGTGCCAGCAGCCAAGCAGCGGGACATACTTTATACGAGCAGTACTTC. The V call is TRBV3-1 (or the pseudogene TRBV3-2), the J call TRBJ2-7, with D tentatively TRBD2 (7 bases). Germline lookup yields CDR1 LGHDT and CDR2 YNNKEL (reference sequence). V lost 1 base, J lost 4 bases, and 17 bases lay in between. The CDR3 is 16 residues long.

The rearrangement uses TRBV4-1 and TRBJ2-7; D is possibly TRBD1 (6 bases). Trimming took off 3 bases at V and 7 bases at J, with 22 bases between the two ends. The V gene's germline CDR1 is MGHRA and CDR2 YSYEKL. The CDR3 extends over 16 amino acids. The CDR3 nucleotides read TGCGCCAGCAGCCACCCCGGGACAACGAACCGTCGGGAGCAGTACTTC. Amino acid sequence: CASSHPGTTNRREQYF.

This chain joins TRBV7-6 and TRBJ1-1; D is unresolved. V lost 1 base, J lost 5 bases, and 11 bases lay in between. Germline V lookup: CDR1 SGHVS, CDR2 FNYEAQ. This CDR3 region has 14 residues. The chain's CDR3 is CASSLVGVQTEAFF. DNA of the CDR3: TGTGCCAGCAGCTTAGTCGGGGTACAAACTGAAGCTTTCTTT.

This chain's CDR3 is CASSGRTSVRNYGYTF. CDR3 nucleotides: TGTGCCAGCAGCGGGAGGACCTCGGTAAGAAACTATGGCTACACCTTC. This chain joins TRBV5-6 and TRBJ1-2; D is ambiguous. Trimming cost V 4 bases and J 2 bases, with 18 bases left between them. The CDR3 consists of 16 residues. Germline V gives CDR1 SGHDT, CDR2 YYEEEE.

There are a few counts of this clone. The genes are TRBV6-2 or TRBV6-3 and TRBJ1-5; D is undetermined. Germline lookup yields CDR1 MNHEY and CDR2 SVGEGT. Trimming took off 3 bases at V and 5 bases at J, with 14 bases between the two ends. The CDR3 has 15 amino acids. CDR3 loop: CASSYVQIEDQPQHF. The DNA of the CDR3 is TGTGCCAGCAGTTATGTCCAGATAGAGGATCAGCCCCAGCATTTT.

The rearrangement joins TRBV19 to TRBJ1-5; the D gene is possibly TRBD1 (6 bases). From germline, CDR1 is LNHDA and CDR2 SQIVND (reference sequence). The CDR3 sequence is 16 residues long. Trimming pared 4 bases from V and 0 bases from J, leaving 13 bases between. This CDR3 is CASSNDRRNSNQPQHF. The DNA of the CDR3 is TGTGCCAGTAGTAACGACAGGAGGAATAGCAATCAGCCCCAGCATTTT.

This clone showed up many times. This rearrangement joins TRBV2 to TRBJ2-7; no reliable D call. This CDR3 is 12 amino acids long. Germline V gene lookup returns CDR1 SNHLY and CDR2 FYNNEI. Trimming stripped 6 bases from V and 1 base from J, with 7 bases between. CDR3 loop: CASRFLSYEQYF. CDR3 DNA: TGTGCCAGCAGGTTTCTGTCCTACGAGCAGTACTTC.

This chain joins TRBV9 and TRBJ2-1; D may be TRBD1 (5 bases). This CDR3 spans 16 amino acids. V was trimmed by 3 bases and J by 9 bases, leaving 22 bases between them. From germline, CDR1 is SGDLS and CDR2 YYNGEE. The CDR3 sequence is CASSAPGGALDSEQFF. CDR3 nucleotides: TGTGCCAGCAGCGCCCCCGGTGGGGCCCTTGATAGTGAGCAGTTCTTC. Drawing the rest from reference TRBV9 and TRBJ2-1, the complete variable domain is DSGVTQTPKHLITATGQRVTLRCSPRSGDLSVYWYQQSLDQGLQFLIQYYNGEERAKGNILERFSAQQFPDLHSELNLSSLELGDSALYFCASSAPGGALDSEQFFGPGTRLTVL.

Regarding this clone: Distinct nucleotide sequences in the sample also encode this CDR3. The gene calls are TRBV18 and TRBJ1-6; no firm D call. Looked up from germline, CDR1 is KGHSH and CDR2 is LQKENI. The germline V and J ends were trimmed by 3 bases and 10 bases, with 7 bases remaining between them. The CDR3 extends over 12 amino acids. In DNA, the CDR3 is TGTGCCAGCTCACCGGAGGGATCACCCCTCCACTTT. Its translation: CASSPEGSPLHF.

CDR3 sequence (DNA): TGTGCCAGACTAGAATACTCCTACAATGAGCAGTTCTTC. Encoded protein: CARLEYSYNEQFF. V gene TRBV21-1 combines with J gene TRBJ2-1; TRBD2, the table's D call, was not compared with the DNA. TRBV21-1 is annotated as a pseudogene. This CDR3 spans 13 amino acids.

This clone has more than one count but fewer than ten. The chain uses TRBV3-1 (or the pseudogene TRBV3-2) and TRBJ1-3; 9 bases fit TRBD1. Looked up from germline, CDR1 is LGHDT and CDR2 is YNNKEL (reference sequence). CDR3 length: 12 amino acids. V was clipped by 4 bases and J by 14 bases; unmatched bases: 6. CDR3: CASSLRTGDLYF. The CDR3 region has the DNA TGTGCCAGCAGCCTCCGGACAGGGGACCTATATTTT.

The V call is TRBV6-5, the J call TRBJ2-1, with 7 positions matching TRBD1. This CDR3 region has 14 residues. Germline lookup yields CDR1 MNHEY and CDR2 SVGAGI. Losses at the gene ends were 6 bases for V and 3 bases for J; bases not matched to a gene: 5. CDR3: CASRRQGIYNEQFF. In DNA, the CDR3 is TGTGCCAGCAGAAGACAGGGAATCTACAATGAGCAGTTCTTC.

This rearrangement joins TRBV6-2 or TRBV6-3 to TRBJ2-7; 12 bases map to TRBD2. Germline CDR1 MNHEY, CDR2 SVGEGT. The junction had 10 bases not matched to a gene; V was cut back by 2 bases and J by 2 bases. The CDR3 runs to 18 residues. As DNA, the CDR3 is TGTGCCAGCAGTTACCGACTAGCGGGGGTTCTCCGACCCTACGAGCAGTACTTC. Amino acid sequence: CASSYRLAGVLRPYEQYF.

CDR3 in amino acids: CASSSPGSTEAFF. The CDR3 bases are TGTGCCAGCAGTTCCCCCGGTAGCACTGAAGCTTTCTTT. The chain links TRBV28 to TRBJ1-1; no clear D. CDR3 length: 13 residues. Germline V CDR1 and CDR2: MDHEN, SYDVKM. V gave up 4 bases and J gave up 4 bases, with 10 bases separating them.

The chain employs TRBV5-1 and TRBJ2-5; 9 nucleotides match TRBD1. The CDR3 contains 18 residues. V trimming: 0 bases; J trimming: 4 bases; junction bases outside the gene matches: 13. Per the germline V gene, CDR1 is SGHRS and CDR2 is YFSETQ. The CDR3 region has the DNA TGCGCCAGCAGCTTGGCGGGAATTACAGGGGGCGGATTAGAGACCCAGTACTTC. It codes for CASSLAGITGGGLETQYF.

The chain carries TRBV24-1 and TRBJ1-2, with a weak D call TRBD1 (5 bases). CDR1 is KGHDR, CDR2 SFDVKD, per germline. Between the trimmed V and J ends, which lost 4 bases and 3 bases, there was a span of 11 bases. The CDR3 runs to 14 residues. CDR3 nucleotide sequence: TGTGCCACCAGTGACCGAGACAGCCACTATGGCTACACCTTC. It is translated as CATSDRDSHYGYTF.

This chain links TRBV11-2 with TRBJ1-1; maybe TRBD1 (6 bases). The germline V gene encodes CDR1 SGHAT and CDR2 FQNNGV. The CDR3 runs 14 residues. The germline V and J ends were trimmed by 5 bases and 1 base, with 11 bases remaining between them. The CDR3 bases are TGTGCCAGCAGCCCTCTCAGGGGGAACACTGAAGCTTTCTTT. Residues: CASSPLRGNTEAFF.

The V call is TRBV11-2, the J call TRBJ2-7, with unresolved D. Trimming took 2 bases from V and 1 from J, leaving 9 bases between them. The CDR3 has 14 amino acids. Germline CDR1 reads SGHAT; CDR2 reads FQNNGV. As DNA, the CDR3 is TGTGCCAGCAGCTTATCCGCAGTTTCCTACGAGCAGTACTTC. Amino acid sequence: CASSLSAVSYEQYF.

This chain joins TRBV4-1 and TRBJ1-5; no reliable D call. The V end lost 0 bases, the J end lost 7 bases, and 7 bases lay between the germline ends. Germline CDR1 MGHRA, CDR2 YSYEKL. The CDR3 sequence is 13 residues long. Here the CDR3 DNA reads TGCGCCAGCAGCCAAGATCCCTTACAGCCCCAGCATTTT. It yields the protein CASSQDPLQPQHF.

V gene TRBV21-1 combines with J gene TRBJ1-3. TRBV21-1 is recorded as a pseudogene. This CDR3 region has 16 residues. In DNA, the CDR3 is TGTGCCAGCAGTAACTTTCGGGGTCACTCTGGAAACACCATATATTTT. It is translated as CASSNFRGHSGNTIYF.

This clone has more than one count but fewer than ten. The chain couples TRBV4-1 to TRBJ2-1; a weak D match, TRBD1 (6 bases). Between the trimmed V and J ends, which lost 1 base and 0 bases, there was a span of 10 bases. Germline lookup yields CDR1 MGHRA and CDR2 YSYEKL. The CDR3 extends over 16 amino acids. This chain's CDR3 is CASSQATGTSYNEQFF. DNA for the CDR3: TGCGCCAGCAGCCAAGCTACAGGGACCTCCTACAATGAGCAGTTCTTC.